The T cell receptor (beta chain) described here comes from a study of blood T cells in healthy people across ages. Findings of the study overall: Observed TCR beta diversity per million T cells went down as age went up. This fall followed a roughly linear course with age.

Isolation yielded PBMCs, at least 6.5 million per sample, in every case. CDR3 length: 16 amino acids. Germline V gives CDR1 SGHRS, CDR2 YFSETQ. With 0 bases removed from V and 4 bases from J, the gap between germline ends came to 16 bases. Next came a second PCR, run for about 7 to 12 cycles, which used a sample-barcoded 5' primer along with a J-beta primer mix. TCRdb reprocessed the 5' RACE reads with MiXCR, giving one entry per CDR3 protein. The sample has 550,000 to 650,000 distinct CDR3 sequences; 25% to 35% are singletons. Of note for this clonotype: Antigen unknown.

The sample was blood. The chain combines TRBV5-1 with TRBJ1-2; maybe TRBD1 (6 bases). This clonotype originated in a woman at least 80 years old in good health. The chain's CDR3 is CASSLAGSGAGYGYTF. The CDR3 nucleotides read TGCGCCAGCAGCTTGGCAGGATCAGGGGCGGGCTATGGCTACACCTTC.